Sequencing of this T cell receptor beta chain was carried out in a study of T-cell memory formation after mild COVID-19. Overall study: TCR clusters mostly belonged to single donors. Regarding the study as a whole: Cross-reactive memory apparently joined, as some responding clones appeared in pre-infection memory.

In regard to this clonotype: The antigen is undetermined.

This CDR3 contains 15 residues. After 5'RACE with constant-segment primers, TCR alpha and TCR beta cDNA libraries carrying sample barcodes and UMIs were obtained. TCRdb re-derived calls from the 5' RACE reads in MiXCR, one entry per CDR3 protein. Here the sample spans 180,000 or so distinct CDR3 sequences, 9.5% to 13% being singletons. This sequence was found in a man between 18 and 35 years old who had mild COVID-19 (a few samples of this study predate the infection). Cell type and time point are not known. Material for sequencing was PBMCs or a T cell subset sorted from them (not recorded which). The chain recombines TRBV21-1 with TRBJ2-1; the tabulated D call, TRBD1, remains unverified against the DNA. TRBV21-1 is an annotated pseudogene. The CDR3 here is CASSKAGQGPNEQFF. DNA of the CDR3: TGTGCCAGCAGCAAAGCGGGACAGGGCCCCAATGAGCAGTTCTTC.